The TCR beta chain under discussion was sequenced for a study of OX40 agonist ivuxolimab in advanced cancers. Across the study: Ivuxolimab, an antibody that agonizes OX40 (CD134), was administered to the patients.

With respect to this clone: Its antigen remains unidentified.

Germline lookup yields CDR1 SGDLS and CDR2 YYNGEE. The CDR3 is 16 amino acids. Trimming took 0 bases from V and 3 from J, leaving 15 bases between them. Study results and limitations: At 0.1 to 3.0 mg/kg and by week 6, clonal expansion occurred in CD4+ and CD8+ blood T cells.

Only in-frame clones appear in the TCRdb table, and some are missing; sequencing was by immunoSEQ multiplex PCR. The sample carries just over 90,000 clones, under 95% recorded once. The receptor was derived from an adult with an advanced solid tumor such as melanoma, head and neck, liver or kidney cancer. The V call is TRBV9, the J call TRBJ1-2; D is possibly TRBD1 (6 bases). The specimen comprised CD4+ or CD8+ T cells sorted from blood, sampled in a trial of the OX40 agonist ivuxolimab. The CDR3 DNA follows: TGTGCCAGCAGCGTAGCCAACAAGTCAGGGGACTATGGCTACACCTTC. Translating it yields CASSVANKSGDYGYTF.